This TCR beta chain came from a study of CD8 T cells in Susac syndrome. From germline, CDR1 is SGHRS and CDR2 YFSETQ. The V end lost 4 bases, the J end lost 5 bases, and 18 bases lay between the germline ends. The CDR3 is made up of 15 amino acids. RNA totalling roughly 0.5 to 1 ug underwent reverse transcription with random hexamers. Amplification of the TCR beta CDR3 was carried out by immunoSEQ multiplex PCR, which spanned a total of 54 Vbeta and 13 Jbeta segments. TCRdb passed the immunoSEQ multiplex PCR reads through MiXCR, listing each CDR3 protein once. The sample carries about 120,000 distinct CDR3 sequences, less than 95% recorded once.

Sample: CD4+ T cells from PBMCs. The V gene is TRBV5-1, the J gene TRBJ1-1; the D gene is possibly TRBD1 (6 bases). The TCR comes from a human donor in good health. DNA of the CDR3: TGCGCCAGCAGCGGGAATCAGGGGTCCATTACTGAAGCTTTCTTT. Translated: CASSGNQGSITEAFF.